The 5 T cell receptor beta chains below all came from one sample that was sequenced in a study of T cells after yellow fever vaccination. TCRdb reprocessed the 5' RACE reads with MiXCR, giving one entry per CDR3 protein. The sample includes some 500,000 distinct CDR3 sequences, roughly 12% seen only once; the top ten take 11% to 15%. This material consisted of PBMCs, taken on the day of the yellow fever booster vaccination. The receptors here all came from a man aged 25 to 45 who received the YFV17D yellow fever vaccine.

The gene calls are TRBV20-1 and TRBJ1-1; weak D call: TRBD1 (5 bases). The CDR3 covers 14 residues. Trimming left V 3 bases short and J 2 bases short, with 13 bases between. The germline V gene has CDR1 DFQATT and CDR2 SNEGSKA (reference sequence). CDR3 DNA sequence: TGCAGTGCTAGGGGGCAGGGAATCAACACTGAAGCTTTCTTT. This sequence encodes CSARGQGINTEAFF.

This rearrangement joins TRBV27 to TRBJ2-2; a weak D match, TRBD1 (5 bases). Germline-derived CDR1 and CDR2 are MNHEY and SMNVEV (reference sequence). V lost 7 bases and J lost 4, with 22 bases in between. The CDR3 loop spans 17 amino acids. CDR3 sequence (DNA): TGTGCCAGCACCAGGGCAATGGGCGTCGCGAGCACCGGGGAGCTGTTTTTT. It translates to CASTRAMGVASTGELFF.

V is TRBV19 and J is TRBJ2-2, with D possibly TRBD2 on 6 matching bases. The V and J ends lost 3 bases and 8 bases respectively, with 16 bases between them. Germline V gene data show CDR1 as LNHDA and CDR2 as SQIVND (reference sequence). This CDR3 has 15 amino acids. The CDR3 is CASSIGSYPTGELFF. CDR3 DNA sequence: TGTGCCAGTAGTATCGGGAGCTACCCCACAGGGGAGCTGTTTTTT.

This clonotype was counted between two and nine times. V and J are TRBV30 and TRBJ2-3, with D perhaps being TRBD1 or TRBD2 (6 bases each). The CDR3 length is 13 residues. CDR1 is GTSNPN, CDR2 SVGIG, per germline (reference sequence). The V end was cut by 0 bases, the J end by 5 bases, with 9 bases between. CDR3 nucleotides: TGTGCCTGGAGTGTTGGAGGGGGAGATACGCAGTATTTT. It is translated as CAWSVGGGDTQYF.

This clonotype was seen more than once but under ten times. The chain employs TRBV4-1 and TRBJ2-1; D perhaps matches TRBD2 (5 bases). CDR1 and CDR2 (germline): MGHRA, YSYEKL. The V and J ends lost 5 bases and 10 bases respectively, with 18 bases between them. This CDR3 comprises 14 residues. DNA for the CDR3: TGCGCCAGCAGCACACGTTCGGGGATCTGGGAGCAGTTCTTC. Residues: CASSTRSGIWEQFF.